The rows below give T cell receptor beta chains drawn from one sample of a study of vaccination effects on CD4 cells after COVID-19. The method was immunoSEQ multiplex PCR; TCRdb's version includes in-frame clones alone and lacks a portion of them. The repertoire holds about 72,000 clones, about 81% seen once, with more than 1% in the top ten. Their target antigens are unknown. This sample comprised CD4+ T cells from PBMCs cultured with HCoV-229E spike peptides, obtained after COVID-19 vaccination. These receptors were taken from a human donor who received a COVID-19 vaccine. CDR3s include the opening cysteine and the closing phenylalanine or tryptophan. D genes are given only for firm matches. A clone size is listed for some rows: how often the clone was seen (once, few, many), or a class if it is expanded.

D: TRBD1; size: .; J: TRBJ1-2; V: TRBV9; DNA: TGTGCCAGCAGCGTAGCGGGACAGCCCCTCTATGGCTACACCTTC; CDR3: CASSVAGQPLYGYTF
D: .; size: .; J: TRBJ1-1; V: TRBV9; DNA: TGTGCCAGCAGCGTAGCCAGTCAGCTGAACACTGAAGCTTTCTTT; CDR3: CASSVASQLNTEAFF
D: TRBD1; size: .; J: TRBJ2-3; V: TRBV6-5; DNA: TGTGCCATAAGAGGGGGCCCGACAGATACGCAGTATTTT; CDR3: CAIRGGPTDTQYF
D: .; size: .; J: TRBJ2-2; V: TRBV7-3; DNA: TGTGCCAGCAGCCCTCGGGTCTCAAACACCGGGGAGCTGTTTTTT; CDR3: CASSPRVSNTGELFF
D: TRBD1; size: .; J: TRBJ2-3; V: TRBV7-9; DNA: TGTGCCAGCGACGGACAGGTCAACACAGATACGCAGTATTTT; CDR3: CASDGQVNTDTQYF
D: TRBD1; size: .; J: TRBJ2-3; V: TRBV19; DNA: TGTGCCAGTAGTCAGGACAGGGCCGATACGCAGTATTTT; CDR3: CASSQDRADTQYF
D: .; size: .; J: TRBJ2-5; V: TRBV18; DNA: TGTGCCAGCTCCTCGGGACTCAAAGAGACCCAGTACTTC; CDR3: CASSSGLKETQYF
D: TRBD2; size: .; J: TRBJ2-1; V: TRBV7-3; DNA: TGTGCCAGCAGCTTAACCCCTAGCGGGGGGGGCGCTGAGCAGTTCTTC; CDR3: CASSLTPSGGGAEQFF
D: .; size: .; J: TRBJ2-2; V: TRBV18; DNA: TGTGCCAGCTCCGATTGGGGCACCGGGGAGCTGTTTTTT; CDR3: CASSDWGTGELFF
D: .; size: once; J: TRBJ2-5; V: TRBV21-1; DNA: TGTGCCAGCAGCAAAGGATTAGAGACCCAGTACTTC; CDR3: CASSKGLETQYF
D: TRBD1; size: .; J: TRBJ1-5; V: TRBV10-2; DNA: TGCGCCAGCACACAGGGGGCCTATCAGCCCCAGCATTTT; CDR3: CASTQGAYQPQHF
D: TRBD1; size: .; J: TRBJ2-1; V: TRBV2; DNA: TGTGCCAGCAGTGAAAAAGGACCCAATCAGGGGGCCAATGAGCAGTTCTTC; CDR3: CASSEKGPNQGANEQFF
D: .; size: few; J: TRBJ1-2; V: TRBV10-3; DNA: TGTGCCATCAGTGGGGGTTCCCTTGGAACCTTC; CDR3: CAISGGSLGTF
D: TRBD1; size: .; J: TRBJ2-3; V: TRBV14; DNA: TGTGCCAGCGCCGGGACAGGGGGTGATACGCAGTATTTT; CDR3: CASAGTGGDTQYF
D: .; size: .; J: TRBJ1-4; V: TRBV25-1; DNA: TGTGCCAGCTCACCTAGAGAGAATGAAAAACTGTTTTTT; CDR3: CASSPRENEKLFF
D: .; size: once; J: TRBJ1-2; V: TRBV6-2/TRBV6-3; DNA: TGTGCCAGCAGCCCCACCGGACGGGAACTCTATGGCTACACCTTC; CDR3: CASSPTGRELYGYTF
D: .; size: few; J: TRBJ1-6; V: TRBV5-1; DNA: TGCGCCAGCAGTGCGGCGAGCTCCTATAATTCACCCCTCCACTTT; CDR3: CASSAASSYNSPLHF